This T cell receptor (beta chain) was recorded in a study of regulatory T cells in long-lasting Graves disease. To make TCR beta libraries, researchers used iRepertoire HTBI primers and Arm-PCR of CDR3 regions. TCRdb ran MiXCR on the multiplex PCR reads and lists one entry per CDR3 protein. Among about 400,000 distinct CDR3 sequences, less than 25% were seen once, and the ten largest hold about a fifth. As to time point: persistent/refractory GD, antithyroid drugs over 5 years with positive TRAb. From RNA extracted from PBMCs, the TCR library was made. The CDR3 is 16 residues long. V was clipped by 0 bases and J by 7 bases; unmatched bases: 5. Germline loops: CDR1 SGHRS, CDR2 YFSETQ.

This specimen consisted of peripheral blood mononuclear cells (PBMCs), obtained when the disease was refractory, from a patient treated with antithyroid drugs. The clonotype originates from a female donor with Graves disease. The gene calls are TRBV5-1 and TRBJ2-7; 15 bases align to TRBD2. CDR3: CASSLGGLAGGGEQYF. CDR3 in DNA: TGCGCCAGCAGCTTGGGGGGACTAGCGGGAGGAGGGGAGCAGTACTTC.